One T cell receptor (beta chain) is described in this entry. Ipilimumab, 1 mg/kg, started 14 to 28 days after autologous transplant. TCRdb's table, derived via immunoSEQ multiplex PCR, lists solely in-frame clones and lacks some. This sample has 84,000 or so clones, with 83% found just once. The sample comes from a study of ipilimumab plus nivolumab after autologous stem cell transplantation. Study in general: A median of 8 nivolumab and 5 ipilimumab doses were given.

Trimming took 5 bases from V and 2 from J; bases not matched to a gene: 4. Germline V lookup: CDR1 SNHLY, CDR2 FYNNEI. CDR3 size: 14 residues. The J gene is TRBJ2-3, the V gene TRBV2; 7 nucleotides line up with TRBD1. Here the sequenced sample was PBMCs, taken in a trial of ipilimumab plus nivolumab as post-transplant consolidation. The sequence was collected from a male donor with diffuse large B-cell lymphoma. The CDR3 protein is CASSIGQATDTQYF. The CDR3 nucleotides are TGTGCCAGCAGTATAGGACAGGCCACAGATACGCAGTATTTT.